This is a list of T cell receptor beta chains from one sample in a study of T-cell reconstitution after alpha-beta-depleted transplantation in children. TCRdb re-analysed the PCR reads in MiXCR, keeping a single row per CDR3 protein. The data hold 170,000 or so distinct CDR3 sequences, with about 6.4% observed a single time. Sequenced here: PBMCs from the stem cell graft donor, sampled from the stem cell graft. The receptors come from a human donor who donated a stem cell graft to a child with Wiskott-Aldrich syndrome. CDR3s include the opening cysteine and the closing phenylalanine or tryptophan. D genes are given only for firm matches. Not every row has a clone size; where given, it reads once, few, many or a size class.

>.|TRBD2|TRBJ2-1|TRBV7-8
TGTGCCAGCAGCTTCACGACTAGCGGGGGTTACTACAATGAGCAGTTCTTC
CASSFTTSGGYYNEQFF
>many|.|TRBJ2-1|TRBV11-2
TGTGCCAGCAGCCCAGGGGTTAATGAGCAGTTCTTC
CASSPGVNEQFF
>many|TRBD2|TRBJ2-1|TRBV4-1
TGCGCCAGCAGCCTTAGCGGGGGAAATGGGGAGCAGTTCTTC
CASSLSGGNGEQFF
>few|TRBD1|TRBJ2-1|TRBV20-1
TGCTGTGCTAGAGATACCGGGACAGGGGGCTCCTACAATGAGCAGTTCTTC
CCARDTGTGGSYNEQFF
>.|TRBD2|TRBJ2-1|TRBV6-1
TGTGCCAGCAGGGAGAGTTTTAGACTAGCGGGTCCTGAGCAGTTCTTC
CASRESFRLAGPEQFF
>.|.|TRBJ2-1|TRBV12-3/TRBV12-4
TGTGCCAGCAGTTTATACCAGACGGGTGAGCAGTTCTTC
CASSLYQTGEQFF
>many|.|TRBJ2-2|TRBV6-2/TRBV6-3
TGTGCCAGCAGTCAACAGGGAAGGGGCACCGGGGAGCTGTTTTTT
CASSQQGRGTGELFF
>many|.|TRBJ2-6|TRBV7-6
TGTGCCAGCAGACGAGCTGGGGCCAACGTCCTGACTTTC
CASRRAGANVLTF
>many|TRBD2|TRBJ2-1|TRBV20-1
TGCAGTGCTAGTGGACTAGCGGGGACCTACAATGAGCAGTTCTTC
CSASGLAGTYNEQFF
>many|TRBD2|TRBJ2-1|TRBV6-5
TGTGCCAGCTTCCGTGCTAGCGGGAATTATGAGCAGTTCTTC
CASFRASGNYEQFF
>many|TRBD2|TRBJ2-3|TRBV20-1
TGCAGTGCTAGCCCGGGGACTAGCGGGGGGGATTGGTCGCAGTATTTT
CSASPGTSGGDWSQYF
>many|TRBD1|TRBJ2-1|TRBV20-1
TGCAGTGCCCGGGGACAGGGAGCTAATGAGCAGTTCTTC
CSARGQGANEQFF
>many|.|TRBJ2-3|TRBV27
TGTGCCAGCACTAGTCAGGGTATAGATACGCAGTATTTT
CASTSQGIDTQYF
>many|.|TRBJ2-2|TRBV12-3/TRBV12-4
TGTGCCAGCAGTTTAGATCTGGCCGGGGAGCTGTTTTTT
CASSLDLAGELFF
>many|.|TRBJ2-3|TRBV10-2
TGCGCCAGCGGGGGGGTTCGGGGGCCCACAGATACGCAGTATTTT
CASGGVRGPTDTQYF
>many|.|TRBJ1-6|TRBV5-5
TGTGCCAGCGGTGGGGGTACAACGGTACCCCTCCACTTT
CASGGGTTVPLHF
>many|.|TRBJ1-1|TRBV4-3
TGCGCCAGCAGCCAAGAGGAGGGGTCCACTGAAGCTTTCTTT
CASSQEEGSTEAFF
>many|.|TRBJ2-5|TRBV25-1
TGTGCCAGCAGTGTCCAAGGGACTTCCTGGACAAGAGGGACCCAGTACTTC
CASSVQGTSWTRGTQYF
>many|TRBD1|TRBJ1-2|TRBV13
TGTGCCAGCAGCTACCCCCGGACAGGGAGGCGTGACTATGGCTACACCTTC
CASSYPRTGRRDYGYTF
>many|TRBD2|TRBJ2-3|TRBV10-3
TGTGCCATCAGTGACCCGGGACTAGGGACAGATACGCAGTATTTT
CAISDPGLGTDTQYF
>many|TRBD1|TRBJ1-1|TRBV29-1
TGCAGCGTTGCCAGGGGGATGAACACTGAAGCTTTCTTT
CSVARGMNTEAFF
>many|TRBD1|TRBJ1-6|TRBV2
TGTGCCAGCAGCCCTGACAGGGTTTCACCCCTCCACTTT
CASSPDRVSPLHF
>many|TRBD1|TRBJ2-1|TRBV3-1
TGTGCCAGCAGCCAAACAGGGGATGAGCAGTTCTTC
CASSQTGDEQFF
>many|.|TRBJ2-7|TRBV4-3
TGCGCCAGCAGCCAAGATTCGTCAGTCCATGCCTACGAGCAGTACTTC
CASSQDSSVHAYEQYF